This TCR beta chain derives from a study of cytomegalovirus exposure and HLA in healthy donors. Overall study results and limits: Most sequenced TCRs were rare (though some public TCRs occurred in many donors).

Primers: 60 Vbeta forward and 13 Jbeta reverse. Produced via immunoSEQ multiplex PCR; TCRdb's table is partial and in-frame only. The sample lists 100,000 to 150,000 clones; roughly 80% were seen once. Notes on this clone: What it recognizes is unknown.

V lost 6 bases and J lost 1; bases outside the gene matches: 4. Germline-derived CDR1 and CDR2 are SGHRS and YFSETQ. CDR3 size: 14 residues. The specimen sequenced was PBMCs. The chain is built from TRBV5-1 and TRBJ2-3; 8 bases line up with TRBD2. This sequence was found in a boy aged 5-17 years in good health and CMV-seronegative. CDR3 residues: CASNSGMGTDTQYF. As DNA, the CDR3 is TGCGCCAGCAATAGCGGGATGGGCACAGATACGCAGTATTTT.